These 5 T cell receptor beta chains originate from one sample sequenced in a study of blood T cell repertoires in COVID-19. Method: immunoSEQ multiplex PCR; TCRdb's copy keeps in-frame clones and lacks some. The table records 60,000 or so clones, approximately 88% of them present only once. Sequencing used peripheral blood. Every receptor here comes from a man under 40 with COVID-19, enrolled during active disease.

A few counts support this clone. This chain uses TRBV9 with TRBJ2-1, with a weak D call TRBD2 (5 bases). Per the germline V gene, CDR1 is SGDLS and CDR2 is YYNGEE. Trimming removed 4 bases at V and 0 bases at J, with 17 bases between. The CDR3 runs 17 residues. The CDR3 DNA is TGTGCCAGCAGCTTCCCCCAGTCGGGGTCCTCCTACAATGAGCAGTTCTTC. It encodes CASSFPQSGSSYNEQFF.

The chain joins TRBV7-3 to TRBJ2-3, with D maybe TRBD1 (6 bases). The CDR3 consists of 15 residues. The ends were cut back, 0 bases at V and 6 bases at J, with 13 bases in the middle. Germline V gene data show CDR1 as SGHTA and CDR2 as FQGTGA. The CDR3: CASSLTGSRGDTQYF. CDR3 nucleotides: TGTGCCAGCAGCTTAACGGGGAGTAGGGGGGATACGCAGTATTTT.

This chain connects TRBV6-1 to TRBJ2-3; 10 bases align to TRBD2. Germline V gene data show CDR1 as MNHNS and CDR2 as SASEGT. The CDR3 consists of 17 residues. V was pared by 0 bases and J by 8 bases, with 11 bases of the junction left unmatched. The CDR3 DNA is TGTGCCAGCAGTGAAGCTACAGGACTAGCGGTCCGTGGTACGCAGTATTTT. Its protein is CASSEATGLAVRGTQYF.

This chain uses TRBV6-2 or TRBV6-3 with TRBJ2-7, with D maybe TRBD2 (6 bases). This CDR3 is 13 amino acids long. The germline CDR1 and CDR2 sequences are MNHEY and SVGEGT. V lost 0 bases, J lost 6 bases, and 9 bases lay in between. The CDR3: CASSYSRGGEQYF. CDR3 DNA: TGTGCCAGCAGTTACTCGCGGGGTGGCGAGCAGTACTTC.

The CDR3 DNA is TGTGCCAGCAGCCGAGGAGGGGACGAGCAGTACTTC. Encoded protein: CASSRGGDEQYF. The chain joins TRBV3-1 (or the pseudogene TRBV3-2) to TRBJ2-7; a weak D match, TRBD2 (6 bases). The V end was cut by 4 bases, the J end by 5 bases, with 9 bases between. Germline assignment: CDR1 LGHDT and CDR2 YNNKEL (reference sequence). This CDR3 comprises 12 residues.